These 2 T cell receptor beta chains were sequenced from one sample in a study of blood T cell repertoires in COVID-19 (dated by TCRdb to the early 2020s). The method behind the library was the immunoSEQ multiplex PCR assay. TCRdb retrieved this table from immuneACCESS and kept in-frame rearrangements only. Not all clones are present; in checked studies, unresolved V genes account for under half, and no reason is known for the remainder. The sample table shows around 130,000 clones, and approximately 85% are seen once. Over 10% of the sample goes to the ten largest clones. Sequencing input: peripheral blood. These receptors were collected from a human donor in a cohort sampled during active COVID-19.

The chain couples TRBV7-9 to TRBJ1-4; 10 positions match TRBD1. The J segment lost 7 bases and the V segment lost 6 bases, leaving 8 bases of the junction unmatched. Germline V gene lookup returns CDR1 SEHNR and CDR2 FQNEAQ (reference sequence). CDR3 length: 15 amino acids. The chain's CDR3 is CASSFLTGGGEKLFF. The CDR3 nucleotides are TGTGCCAGCAGTTTTTTGACAGGGGGCGGTGAAAAACTGTTTTTT.

The V and J genes are TRBV3-1 (or the pseudogene TRBV3-2) and TRBJ1-2; the match to TRBD1 covers 8 bases. V gave up 6 bases and J gave up 3 bases; unmatched junction bases: 9. Germline V gives CDR1 LGHDT, CDR2 YNNKEL (reference sequence). The CDR3 contains 15 residues. The DNA for the CDR3 is TGTGCCAGCAGGAGGACAGGGTTGGGAGACTATGGCTACACCTTC. It encodes CASRRTGLGDYGYTF.